The 28 T cell receptor beta chains below all came from one sample that was sequenced in a study of cytomegalovirus exposure and HLA in healthy donors (dated by TCRdb to about 2017). Library construction relied on the immunoSEQ multiplex PCR assay. For the multiplex PCR, a mixture combining 60 forward primers for TCR Vbeta segments and 13 reverse primers for TCR Jbeta segments was used. TCRdb's version of the immuneACCESS table is confined to in-frame rearrangements and falls short of the full clone set. An unresolved V gene accounts for under half of the shortfall where checked; the remainder is of unknown origin. This sample comprises around 250,000 clones, 80% to 95% of them detected only once. The ten largest clones represent 1.5% to 2% of the sample. The sample comprised PBMCs. The receptors originated from a girl aged 2-9 years in good health and CMV-seronegative.

V usage is TRBV5-6 and J usage is TRBJ2-2; 15 nucleotides agree with TRBD2. The CDR3 is 19 amino acids. V shed 3 bases, J shed 5 bases, and the junction held 11 bases outside the gene matches. CDR1 SGHDT and CDR2 YYEEEE come from the germline V gene. The CDR3 bases are TGTGCCAGCAGCTCCCTCGGACTAGCGGGAGGGAAGGGAACCGGGGAGCTGTTTTTT. Its protein is CASSSLGLAGGKGTGELFF.

The rearrangement joins TRBV9 to TRBJ2-3; TRBD1 matches 7 bases. V trimming: 4 bases; J trimming: 0 bases; junction bases outside the gene matches: 5. CDR3 length: 15 amino acids. CDR1 is SGDLS and CDR2 is YYNGEE in the germline V gene. The CDR3 coding sequence is TGTGCCAGCAGCCCCCAGGGGGTCAGCACAGATACGCAGTATTTT. Residues: CASSPQGVSTDTQYF.

This clone was counted once. This chain joins TRBV14 and TRBJ2-1; unclear D gene. Germline V gene sequence: CDR1 SGHDN, CDR2 FVKESK. V gave up 0 bases and J gave up 12 bases, with 12 bases separating them. This CDR3 has 13 amino acids. This chain's CDR3 is CASSQDSSSVQFF. For the CDR3, the DNA is TGTGCCAGCAGCCAAGATAGCTCATCAGTGCAGTTCTTC.

This chain links TRBV11-2 with TRBJ2-2, with D maybe TRBD2 (7 bases). Looked up from germline, CDR1 is SGHAT and CDR2 is FQNNGV. Trimming took 4 bases from V and 7 from J, leaving 19 bases between them. The CDR3 runs 16 residues. The CDR3 reads CASSWLLRGGVGELFF. DNA of the CDR3: TGTGCCAGCAGCTGGCTGTTGCGCGGGGGCGTCGGGGAGCTGTTTTTT.

The chain combines TRBV20-1 with TRBJ2-7; D possibly corresponds to TRBD1 (6 bases). Looked up from germline, CDR1 is DFQATT and CDR2 is SNEGSKA (reference sequence). CDR3 length: 10 residues. Trimming pared 4 bases from V and 9 bases from J, leaving 10 bases between. This CDR3 reads CSAIQGGQYF. The CDR3 DNA follows: TGCAGTGCTATCCAAGGGGGGCAGTACTTC.

The chain combines TRBV9 with TRBJ1-2; 8 bases map to TRBD1. The CDR3 totals 13 residues. V lost 4 bases and J lost 7; bases outside the gene matches: 6. Per germline, CDR1 SGDLS and CDR2 YYNGEE. CDR3: CASSLGQGSGYTF. CDR3 nucleotide sequence: TGTGCCAGCAGCTTAGGACAGGGTTCTGGCTACACCTTC. Drawing the rest from reference TRBV9 and TRBJ1-2, the complete variable domain is DSGVTQTPKHLITATGQRVTLRCSPRSGDLSVYWYQQSLDQGLQFLIQYYNGEERAKGNILERFSAQQFPDLHSELNLSSLELGDSALYFCASSLGQGSGYTFGSGTRLTVV.

This clone has only one observation. The chain employs TRBV11-2 and TRBJ2-5, with 11 bases identical to TRBD2. In germline, CDR1 is SGHAT, CDR2 FQNNGV. With 3 bases clipped from V and 2 bases from J, the junction kept 11 bases outside the gene matches. The CDR3 totals 18 residues. The CDR3 DNA reads TGTGCCAGCAGCTTGATTATCCTAGCGGGAGGTTATCAAGAGACCCAGTACTTC. Residues: CASSLIILAGGYQETQYF.

The table lists this clone with a count of one. V usage is TRBV6-5 and J usage is TRBJ2-3; 10 bases are shared with TRBD2. V trimming: 4 bases; J trimming: 6 bases; junction bases outside the gene matches: 10. The germline V gene has CDR1 MNHEY and CDR2 SVGAGI. This CDR3 region has 16 residues. The CDR3 DNA reads as TGTGCCAGCAGTTTAACGGGACTAGCGAGGGAGGATACGCAGTATTTT. This encodes CASSLTGLAREDTQYF.

For the CDR3, the DNA is TGTGCCAGCTACTCCGGGACTAGCGGGAGGGCCGGGGAGACCCAGTACTTC. Protein: CASYSGTSGRAGETQYF. The chain carries TRBV7-8 and TRBJ2-5; 16 bases align to TRBD2. The CDR3 is 17 residues long. The germline V gene has CDR1 SGHVS and CDR2 FQNEAQ. Trimming took 8 bases from V and 5 from J; bases not matched to a gene: 11.

CDR3 DNA: TGTGCCAGCAGCTTGCCACGACTGACCTATCAGCCCCAGCATTTT. Residues: CASSLPRLTYQPQHF. This chain uses TRBV5-4 with TRBJ1-5; D gene ambiguous. Germline CDR1 reads SGHNT; CDR2 reads YYREEE (reference sequence). The CDR3 consists of 15 residues. V was trimmed by 1 base and J by 5 bases, leaving 13 bases between them.

The gene calls are TRBV12-5 and TRBJ1-6; 8 bases align to TRBD1. The junction had 8 bases not matched to a gene; V was cut back by 1 base and J by 12 bases. This CDR3 region has 15 residues. Germline V gene lookup returns CDR1 LGHNT and CDR2 FRNRAP. CDR3 coding DNA: TGTGCTAGTGGTTTGGCAACAGGGGGTTATGGACCCCTCCACTTT. Its translation is CASGLATGGYGPLHF.

The chain recombines TRBV5-1 with TRBJ2-1; 12 nucleotides agree with TRBD1. Germline V gene lookup returns CDR1 SGHRS and CDR2 YFSETQ. The CDR3 has 17 amino acids. V dropped 0 bases and J dropped 9; count of bases not matched to a gene: 10. CDR3 sequence: CASSLAVGTGGISEQFF. For the CDR3, the DNA is TGCGCCAGCAGCTTGGCCGTGGGGACAGGGGGCATCAGTGAGCAGTTCTTC.

The chain has TRBV27 and TRBJ2-1, with TRBD2 matching over 12 bases. V shed 4 bases and J 7 bases; nucleotides not matched to a gene: 11. Germline V gene data show CDR1 as MNHEY and CDR2 as SMNVEV (reference sequence). The CDR3 spans 17 residues. The CDR3 region is CASSSPEGLAGPNEQFF. In nucleotides, the CDR3 is TGTGCCAGCAGTTCCCCCGAGGGACTAGCGGGTCCTAATGAGCAGTTCTTC.

The V gene is TRBV14, the J gene TRBJ2-7, with D unresolved. Looked up from germline, CDR1 is SGHDN and CDR2 is FVKESK. Trimming shortened V by 4 bases and J by 2 bases, and 12 bases separated the two germline ends. CDR3 length: 14 amino acids. The CDR3 region has the DNA TGTGCCAGCAGCCCGCGAGGCCAGACCTACGAGCAGTACTTC. It encodes CASSPRGQTYEQYF.

The chain carries TRBV7-6 and TRBJ2-1; D is unclear. Germline values: CDR1 SGHVS, CDR2 FNYEAQ. The CDR3 has 11 residues. The V end lost 5 bases, the J end lost 6 bases, and 5 bases lay between the germline ends. CDR3: CASSISNEQFF. CDR3 bases: TGTGCCAGCAGCATCTCCAATGAGCAGTTCTTC.

The chain has TRBV19 and TRBJ2-7, with 8 bases aligning to TRBD1. CDR3 length: 14 residues. With 3 bases clipped from V and 6 bases from J, the junction kept 7 bases outside the gene matches. The germline V gene encodes CDR1 LNHDA and CDR2 SQIVND (reference sequence). Written as DNA, the CDR3 is TGTGCCAGTAGTATTGGACAGGGCAGGGGCGAGCAGTACTTC. Translated: CASSIGQGRGEQYF.

As to this clone: At one boundary the junction diverges from the germline segment, which might be a read error. The rearrangement uses TRBV7-9 and TRBJ1-5, with 11 bases matching TRBD1. Germline CDR1 and CDR2: SEHNR and FQNEAQ (reference sequence). This CDR3 has 17 amino acids. CDR3 in DNA: TGTTCCAGCAGCTTAGACAGGACAGGGGGCCTAGATCAGCCCCAGCATTTT. Amino acid sequence: CSSSLDRTGGLDQPQHF.

The rearrangement joins TRBV6-5 to TRBJ1-5, with unresolved D. The CDR3 runs 14 residues. V was shortened by 6 bases and J by 6 bases, with 15 bases between the two germline ends. Germline V CDR1 and CDR2: MNHEY, SVGAGI. The CDR3 spells CASSLEPRGQPQHF. CDR3 coding DNA: TGTGCCAGCAGCCTCGAGCCTCGGGGTCAGCCCCAGCATTTT.

The V gene is TRBV18, the J gene TRBJ2-1, with 11 bases matching TRBD2. Losses at the gene ends were 3 bases for V and 6 bases for J; bases not matched to a gene: 10. CDR1 and CDR2 from the germline V gene are KGHSH and LQKENI. The CDR3 has 17 amino acids. The CDR3 bases are TGTGCCAGCTCACCCAGACTAGCGGGGCCTTCGAGCAATGAGCAGTTCTTC. Translation: CASSPRLAGPSSNEQFF.

The chain employs TRBV11-1 and TRBJ2-7, with TRBD1 as a possible D gene (5 bases). Germline CDR1 reads SGHAT; CDR2 reads FQDESV (reference sequence). There are 14 residues in the CDR3. V dropped 1 base and J dropped 0 bases, with 7 bases sitting between them. In DNA form, the CDR3 reads TGTGCCAGCAGCTTAGGGACACCCTCCTACGAGCAGTACTTC. Its protein product is CASSLGTPSYEQYF. Supplemented by reference TRBV11-1 and TRBJ2-7, the full variable domain reads EAEVAQSPRYKITEKSQAVAFWCDPISGHATLYWYRQILGQGPELLVQFQDESVVDDSQLPKDRFSAERLKGVDSTLKIQPAELGDSAMYLCASSLGTPSYEQYFGPGTRLTVT.

The V and J genes are TRBV6-9 and TRBJ2-7; TRBD2 agrees at 10 bases. J was trimmed by 3 bases and V by 8 bases; bases with no gene match: 22. Germline CDR1 MNHGY, CDR2 SVAAGI. The CDR3 is made up of 19 amino acids. The CDR3 DNA is TGTGCCAGCCCTATATTGAGGGGGGTAGCGGGGGGTCAAAGCTACGAGCAGTACTTC. Residues: CASPILRGVAGGQSYEQYF.

This sequence joins TRBV19 and TRBJ1-5, with TRBD1 matching over 8 bases. CDR1 is LNHDA, CDR2 SQIVND, per germline (reference sequence). The CDR3 is made up of 15 amino acids. The junction had 9 bases not matched to a gene; V was cut back by 7 bases and J by 4 bases. The CDR3 here is CASNEGTGPNQPQHF. As DNA, the CDR3 is TGTGCCAGTAATGAAGGGACAGGCCCAAATCAGCCCCAGCATTTT.

This clone was seen only a few times. The chain combines TRBV7-9 with TRBJ2-2; tentatively, D is TRBD2 (6 bases). Trimming took 1 base from V and 0 from J, leaving 12 bases between them. The germline V gene has CDR1 SEHNR and CDR2 FQNEAQ (reference sequence). The CDR3 totals 17 residues. The CDR3 sequence is CASSLVSSGSNTGELFF. Here the CDR3 DNA reads TGTGCCAGCAGCTTAGTTTCCAGCGGGTCGAACACCGGGGAGCTGTTTTTT.

The rearrangement uses TRBV5-4 and TRBJ2-1, with 11 bases that match TRBD2. The germline V gene encodes CDR1 SGHNT and CDR2 YYREEE (reference sequence). The CDR3 covers 15 residues. Trimming removed 4 bases from V and 4 bases from J; junction bases left unmatched: 4. The CDR3 spells CASSPGTSGYNEQFF. CDR3 sequence (DNA): TGTGCCAGCAGCCCCGGGACTAGCGGATACAATGAGCAGTTCTTC.

The chain uses TRBV5-1 and TRBJ1-1; TRBD1 aligns across 9 bases. The CDR3 contains 15 residues. The germline gives CDR1 SGHRS, CDR2 YFSETQ. Trimming took 0 bases from V and 6 from J; bases not matched to a gene: 6. This chain's CDR3 is CASSLGARQGAEAFF. CDR3 sequence (DNA): TGCGCCAGCAGCTTGGGAGCTAGACAGGGGGCTGAAGCTTTCTTT. Looking up the rest from reference TRBV5-1 and TRBJ1-1 gives the full variable domain: KAGVTQTPRYLIKTRGQQVTLSCSPISGHRSVSWYQQTPGQGLQFLFEYFSETQRNKGNFPGRFSGRQFSNSRSEMNVSTLELGDSALYLCASSLGARQGAEAFFGQGTRLTVV.

The chain employs TRBV27 and TRBJ1-5; 8 nucleotides line up with TRBD1. V lost 5 bases to trimming and J lost 0 bases; unmatched junction nucleotides: 12. This CDR3 contains 18 residues. Germline V gene sequence: CDR1 MNHEY, CDR2 SMNVEV (reference sequence). CDR3 DNA sequence: TGTGCCAGCAGTCCCCCCGGGACAGGACAACCTAGCAATCAGCCCCAGCATTTT. This gives the protein CASSPPGTGQPSNQPQHF.

This rearrangement joins TRBV27 to TRBJ1-6; 7 bases align to TRBD1. This CDR3 has 14 amino acids. Looked up from germline, CDR1 is MNHEY and CDR2 is SMNVEV (reference sequence). Trimming at V came to 2 bases and at J to 11 bases, leaving 6 bases not matched to a gene. CDR3 in DNA: TGTGCCAGCAGTTTAGGACAGGCAATTCCACCCCTCCACTTT. The encoded protein is CASSLGQAIPPLHF.

The table lists this clone with a count of one. At one end the junction does not follow the germline gene, possibly because of a read error. Other DNA sequences in the same sample also yield this CDR3. CDR3 region: CASSKGVSTEAFF. For the CDR3, the DNA is TGTGCCAGCAGCAAGGGGGTGAGCACTGAAGCTTTCTTC. V gene TRBV6-5 combines with J gene TRBJ1-1, with D tentatively TRBD1 (6 bases). Germline V gene lookup returns CDR1 MNHEY and CDR2 SVGAGI. The CDR3 totals 13 residues.